Sequencing of this T cell receptor beta chain was carried out in a study of shared clonotypes between healthy human individuals. About the research overall: Serving as donors were a couple of women and three men, whose ages spanned 18 to 49. The plates for each donor numbered three CD4 naive, three CD4 memory, two CD8 naive and one CD8 memory.

Clones were read by immunoSEQ multiplex PCR, and TCRdb kept only the in-frame ones, dropping some. Among millions of clones, around 93% were seen once, and the ten largest hold 1.5% to 2%. Concerning this clone: No antigen is known for it.

Study observations and caveats: Larger estimated richness was generally seen in naive subsets than in memory subsets.

CD45RO-negative, CCR7-positively selected cells formed the naive CD8 fraction, excluding terminally differentiated effector memory CD45RA+ cells. Trimming cost V 5 bases and J 6 bases; bases outside gene matches: 8. Germline lookup yields CDR1 SGHTA and CDR2 FQGTGA. This CDR3 region has 15 residues. This clonotype was sampled from a man aged 18 to 29 in good health. Some clones in this sample may be carry-over from other donors' samples. The chain recombines TRBV7-3 with TRBJ2-1; 9 bases are a match to TRBD2. The sample consisted of naive CD8+ T cells from PBMCs. Here the CDR3 reads CASSTSGRHGNEQFF. The DNA for the CDR3 is TGTGCCAGCAGCACCAGCGGGAGGCATGGCAATGAGCAGTTCTTC.